The rows below give T cell receptor beta chains drawn from one sample of a study of T cell responses to AZD1222 COVID-19 vaccine. Libraries were prepared by immunoSEQ multiplex PCR; TCRdb keeps only in-frame clonotypes and omits some of them. This table holds about 120,000 clones, 80% to 90% found once. The material sequenced was peripheral blood, taken 28 days after the second AZD1222 dose. Receptor source: an adult who received the AZD1222 COVID-19 vaccine. The CDR3 runs from the conserved cysteine through the conserved F or W. The order of the fields is clone size, V gene, J gene, D gene, CDR3 protein, CDR3 DNA. The D gene is left open where the match is weak. Clone size appears in some rows only: once, few, many, or a class for an expanded clone.

clone_size: -; v_call: TRBV19; j_call: TRBJ1-5; d_call: -; cdr3_aa: CASRTRGNQPQHF; cdr3_nt: TGTGCCAGCAGGACTAGAGGGAATCAGCCCCAGCATTTT
clone_size: -; v_call: TRBV5-4; j_call: TRBJ2-3; d_call: TRBD2; cdr3_aa: CASSRPGLADTDTQYF; cdr3_nt: TGTGCCAGCAGCCGGCCGGGACTAGCGGACACAGATACGCAGTATTTT
clone_size: once; v_call: TRBV6-5; j_call: TRBJ1-2; d_call: -; cdr3_aa: CASRISQGSYGYTF; cdr3_nt: TGTGCCAGCAGGATTTCACAGGGCAGCTATGGCTACACCTTC
clone_size: -; v_call: TRBV6-5; j_call: TRBJ2-7; d_call: -; cdr3_aa: CASSYGREQYF; cdr3_nt: TGTGCCAGCAGTTACGGCAGGGAGCAGTACTTC
clone_size: -; v_call: TRBV6-1; j_call: TRBJ1-1; d_call: -; cdr3_aa: CASSEALLNTEAFF; cdr3_nt: TGTGCCAGCAGTGAAGCCCTCCTGAACACTGAAGCTTTCTTT
clone_size: few; v_call: TRBV3-1/TRBV3-2; j_call: TRBJ1-5; d_call: -; cdr3_aa: CASSFTGPDQPQHF; cdr3_nt: TGTGCCAGCAGTTTCACAGGGCCTGATCAGCCCCAGCATTTT
clone_size: -; v_call: TRBV5-8; j_call: TRBJ1-5; d_call: -; cdr3_aa: CASSLYRTRTTEPQHF; cdr3_nt: TGTGCCAGCAGCTTGTATAGGACACGGACAACAGAGCCCCAGCATTTT
clone_size: -; v_call: TRBV7-2; j_call: TRBJ1-1; d_call: TRBD1; cdr3_aa: CASTLTGGTEAFF; cdr3_nt: TGTGCCAGCACCCTGACAGGGGGCACTGAAGCTTTCTTT
clone_size: -; v_call: TRBV5-1; j_call: TRBJ2-3; d_call: -; cdr3_aa: CASSRATGTGEGSQYF; cdr3_nt: TGCGCCAGCAGCCGAGCAACAGGGACCGGCGAAGGGTCGCAGTATTTT
clone_size: -; v_call: TRBV19; j_call: TRBJ1-2; d_call: -; cdr3_aa: CASSMPGDYGYTF; cdr3_nt: TGTGCCAGTAGTATGCCAGGGGATTATGGCTACACCTTC
clone_size: -; v_call: TRBV11-3; j_call: TRBJ2-2; d_call: -; cdr3_aa: CASSSGGPLTGELFF; cdr3_nt: TGTGCCAGCAGCTCCGGGGGTCCGCTCACCGGGGAGCTGTTTTTT
clone_size: -; v_call: TRBV9; j_call: TRBJ2-1; d_call: TRBD2; cdr3_aa: CASSVNSGTYNEQFF; cdr3_nt: TGTGCCAGCAGCGTTAATAGCGGGACTTACAATGAGCAGTTCTTC
clone_size: -; v_call: TRBV10-1; j_call: TRBJ2-2; d_call: -; cdr3_aa: CASSEPPFGELFF; cdr3_nt: TGCGCCAGCAGTGAACCCCCGTTCGGGGAGCTGTTTTTT
clone_size: -; v_call: TRBV7-2; j_call: TRBJ2-1; d_call: TRBD1; cdr3_aa: CASRSGGSYNEQFF; cdr3_nt: TGTGCCAGCAGATCAGGGGGCTCCTACAATGAGCAGTTCTTC
clone_size: -; v_call: TRBV7-6; j_call: TRBJ2-5; d_call: TRBD2; cdr3_aa: CASSLASGGGQETQYF; cdr3_nt: TGTGCCAGCAGCTTAGCCAGCGGGGGGGGTCAAGAGACCCAGTACTTC
clone_size: -; v_call: TRBV30; j_call: TRBJ2-2; d_call: -; cdr3_aa: CAWTRTTNTGELFF; cdr3_nt: TGTGCCTGGACTCGGACGACGAACACCGGGGAGCTGTTTTTT
clone_size: -; v_call: TRBV29-1; j_call: TRBJ1-3; d_call: TRBD1; cdr3_aa: CSVRLQGAGNTIYF; cdr3_nt: TGCAGCGTTCGATTACAGGGGGCTGGAAACACCATATATTTT
clone_size: -; v_call: TRBV6-5; j_call: TRBJ2-1; d_call: -; cdr3_aa: CASSYPPYNEQFF; cdr3_nt: TGTGCCAGCAGTTACCCGCCCTACAATGAGCAGTTCTTC
clone_size: -; v_call: TRBV5-5; j_call: TRBJ2-1; d_call: TRBD2; cdr3_aa: CASSLTGAGGAAGRKFF; cdr3_nt: TGTGCCAGCAGCTTGACCGGCGCGGGGGGGGCCGCGGGGCGTAAGTTCTTC
clone_size: -; v_call: TRBV6-4; j_call: TRBJ1-5; d_call: -; cdr3_aa: CASSLGHQNQPQHF; cdr3_nt: TGTGCCAGCAGCCTGGGACACCAAAATCAGCCCCAGCATTTT
clone_size: -; v_call: TRBV7-3; j_call: TRBJ2-1; d_call: TRBD2; cdr3_aa: CASSLSLTTSGGKEQFF; cdr3_nt: TGTGCCAGCAGCTTAAGCCTTACGACTAGCGGGGGGAAGGAGCAGTTCTTC
clone_size: -; v_call: TRBV18; j_call: TRBJ1-5; d_call: -; cdr3_aa: CASSPGQISNQPQHF; cdr3_nt: TGTGCCAGCTCACCTGGACAGATTAGCAATCAGCCCCAGCATTTT
clone_size: -; v_call: TRBV11-2; j_call: TRBJ1-6; d_call: -; cdr3_aa: CASSPRGQGNNSPLHF; cdr3_nt: TGTGCCAGCAGCCCACGGGGGCAGGGCAATAATTCACCCCTCCACTTT
clone_size: -; v_call: TRBV24-1; j_call: TRBJ2-3; d_call: -; cdr3_aa: CATSDFAGTSTDTQYF; cdr3_nt: TGTGCCACCAGTGATTTCGCCGGAACTAGCACAGATACGCAGTATTTT
clone_size: -; v_call: TRBV7-2; j_call: TRBJ1-5; d_call: TRBD1; cdr3_aa: CASSPQRGGQQPQHF; cdr3_nt: TGTGCCAGCAGCCCTCAGCGAGGGGGCCAACAGCCCCAGCATTTT
clone_size: -; v_call: TRBV16; j_call: TRBJ2-7; d_call: -; cdr3_aa: CASSQSRTASRGEQYF; cdr3_nt: TGTGCCAGCAGCCAATCTCGGACAGCCTCTCGGGGAGAGCAGTACTTC
clone_size: -; v_call: TRBV11-2; j_call: TRBJ1-5; d_call: -; cdr3_aa: CASSLTPDSFQPQHF; cdr3_nt: TGTGCCAGCAGCTTAACCCCCGACAGTTTTCAGCCCCAGCATTTT
clone_size: few; v_call: TRBV12-3/TRBV12-4; j_call: TRBJ2-3; d_call: -; cdr3_aa: CASALSGEDTQYF; cdr3_nt: TGTGCCAGCGCCTTATCTGGGGAAGATACGCAGTATTTT
clone_size: -; v_call: TRBV7-2; j_call: TRBJ1-2; d_call: -; cdr3_aa: CASRYSIRNSGYTF; cdr3_nt: TGTGCCAGCAGGTATTCCATCCGGAATAGTGGCTACACCTTC
clone_size: -; v_call: TRBV5-4; j_call: TRBJ1-3; d_call: -; cdr3_aa: CASSLRGTGNTIYF; cdr3_nt: TGTGCCAGCAGCTTGAGAGGTACTGGAAACACCATATATTTT
clone_size: once; v_call: TRBV16; j_call: TRBJ2-7; d_call: -; cdr3_aa: CASSQSTGRREQYF; cdr3_nt: TGTGCCAGCAGCCAATCGACGGGGCGCCGCGAGCAGTACTTC
clone_size: few; v_call: TRBV7-3; j_call: TRBJ1-1; d_call: -; cdr3_aa: CAGGREGIAFF; cdr3_nt: TGTGCCGGGGGTCGGGAAGGGATAGCTTTCTTT
clone_size: -; v_call: TRBV7-2; j_call: TRBJ2-5; d_call: -; cdr3_aa: CASSANPGLYQETQYF; cdr3_nt: TGTGCCAGCAGCGCAAATCCGGGACTCTACCAAGAGACCCAGTACTTC
clone_size: -; v_call: TRBV18; j_call: TRBJ1-1; d_call: -; cdr3_aa: CASSPRMTSTEAFF; cdr3_nt: TGTGCCAGCTCACCGCGAATGACGAGCACTGAAGCTTTCTTT
clone_size: -; v_call: TRBV4-3; j_call: TRBJ1-5; d_call: -; cdr3_aa: CASSQDQGNQPQHF; cdr3_nt: TGCGCCAGCAGCCAAGATCAGGGTAATCAGCCCCAGCATTTT
clone_size: -; v_call: TRBV25-1; j_call: TRBJ1-5; d_call: -; cdr3_aa: CASSTLSNQPQHF; cdr3_nt: TGTGCCAGCAGTACTCTTAGCAATCAGCCCCAGCATTTT
clone_size: -; v_call: TRBV5-5; j_call: TRBJ2-2; d_call: -; cdr3_aa: CASSSLTGGNTGELFF; cdr3_nt: TGTGCCAGCAGCTCCCTGACAGGAGGGAACACCGGGGAGCTGTTTTTT
clone_size: few; v_call: TRBV7-3; j_call: TRBJ1-1; d_call: -; cdr3_aa: CASSMREGAEAFF; cdr3_nt: TGTGCCAGCAGCATGAGAGAGGGGGCTGAAGCTTTCTTT
clone_size: -; v_call: TRBV5-5; j_call: TRBJ1-4; d_call: -; cdr3_aa: CASSGRVPGDRYTNEKLFF; cdr3_nt: TGTGCCAGCAGCGGACGCGTACCCGGCGACAGGTACACTAATGAAAAACTGTTTTTT
clone_size: -; v_call: TRBV2; j_call: TRBJ2-7; d_call: TRBD1; cdr3_aa: CASSVRDRGPYEQYF; cdr3_nt: TGTGCCAGCAGTGTAAGGGACAGGGGCCCCTACGAGCAGTACTTC
clone_size: -; v_call: TRBV18; j_call: TRBJ1-3; d_call: -; cdr3_aa: CASSPEAGETIYF; cdr3_nt: TGTGCCAGCTCACCAGAAGCAGGGGAAACCATATATTTT
clone_size: -; v_call: TRBV6-2/TRBV6-3; j_call: TRBJ1-1; d_call: -; cdr3_aa: CASSQGQQAFF; cdr3_nt: TGTGCCAGCAGTCAGGGGCAACAAGCTTTCTTT
clone_size: -; v_call: TRBV5-5; j_call: TRBJ1-5; d_call: TRBD1; cdr3_aa: CASSVDRINQPQHF; cdr3_nt: TGTGCCAGCAGCGTGGACAGGATCAATCAGCCCCAGCATTTT
clone_size: -; v_call: TRBV20-1; j_call: TRBJ1-2; d_call: -; cdr3_aa: CSAKITGYTF; cdr3_nt: TGCAGTGCTAAGATAACTGGCTACACCTTC
clone_size: -; v_call: TRBV5-1; j_call: TRBJ2-2; d_call: TRBD1; cdr3_aa: CASSLGRTGGSGELFF; cdr3_nt: TGCGCCAGCAGCTTGGGTCGGACAGGGGGATCCGGGGAGCTGTTTTTT
clone_size: -; v_call: TRBV20-1; j_call: TRBJ1-2; d_call: -; cdr3_aa: CSGAGVGGYTF; cdr3_nt: TGCAGTGGGGCAGGGGTCGGAGGCTACACCTTC